A selection of T cell receptor beta chains follows, all from one sample in a study of blood T cell repertoires in COVID-19. Profiled with immunoSEQ multiplex PCR; TCRdb holds only in-frame clones, not every one. The sample yields roughly 340,000 clones, approximately 92% seen once. The sample comprised PBMCs or T cells enriched from blood (not recorded which). These receptors all stem from a man aged 18 to 29 who had recovered from COVID-19. CDR3s include the opening cysteine and the closing phenylalanine or tryptophan. D genes are given only for firm matches.

>TRBV5-5|TRBJ2-7|TRBD2
CASSLFSGRANPYEQYF
>TRBV3-1/TRBV3-2|TRBJ1-3|TRBD1
CASSPDRSGPIYF
>TRBV5-5|TRBJ2-7|TRBD1
CASSLAGTVYEQYF
>TRBV19|TRBJ1-2|NA
CASGEQGKGYTF
>TRBV18|TRBJ2-2|TRBD1
CASSKEDRALTGELFF
>TRBV4-1|TRBJ1-2|NA
CASSHYGGQVGYTF
>TRBV3-1/TRBV3-2|TRBJ1-2|TRBD1
CASSQGDRGPYGYTF
>TRBV5-6|TRBJ2-3|NA
CASSFDSYTDTQYF
>TRBV4-3|TRBJ2-3|TRBD2
CASSQAGGRDTQYF
>TRBV2|TRBJ2-7|NA
CASSGQGSEQYF
>TRBV3-1/TRBV3-2|TRBJ2-7|NA
CASSQASYEQYF
>TRBV2|TRBJ1-4|NA
CASSEEGLANEKLFF
>TRBV5-4|TRBJ2-3|TRBD2
CASSHIAGKFASTDTQYF
>TRBV15|TRBJ1-5|TRBD1
CATSRSLQGNQPQHF
>TRBV24-1|TRBJ1-3|TRBD1
CATSPTGTGNTIYF
>TRBV6-5|TRBJ1-1|NA
CASGSGTSAFF
>TRBV6-5|TRBJ1-1|NA
CASTGQITNTEAFF
>TRBV29-1|TRBJ1-6|TRBD1
CSVRTGNSPLHF
>TRBV7-2|TRBJ2-1|NA
CASSSRENLNNEQFF
>TRBV9|TRBJ1-4|NA
CASSPSDPSWGVQKQEKLFF
>TRBV19|TRBJ2-2|TRBD1
CASSIPGTDTGELFF
>TRBV5-1|TRBJ1-2|NA
CASSLWAGMNPGYGYTF
>TRBV7-2|TRBJ2-7|TRBD2
CASSLGSGSTYEQYF
>TRBV7-2|TRBJ2-7|TRBD1
CASSFYRDSPLRTYEQYF
>TRBV19|TRBJ2-7|TRBD2
CASSIGGLAEGYEQYF
>TRBV7-9|TRBJ1-2|NA
CASSNSGTGDNYGYTF
>TRBV3-1/TRBV3-2|TRBJ1-1|NA
CASSQMGDTEAFF
>TRBV7-9|TRBJ2-7|TRBD1
CASSSRQGRIDEQYF
>TRBV6-4|TRBJ2-1|TRBD1
CASSDRGRVVHEQFF
>TRBV6-2/TRBV6-3|TRBJ1-2|NA
CASSYRQGNYGYTF
>TRBV5-1|TRBJ2-7|TRBD2
CASSETASGTYEQYF